The rows below give T cell receptor beta chains drawn from one sample of a study of early T cells in non-severe SARS-CoV-2 infection. One entry per CDR3 protein, called by TCRdb with MiXCR from the 5' RACE reads. The repertoire holds 65,000 to 75,000 distinct CDR3 sequences, with roughly 4.9% as singletons. Sequencing was performed on whole blood, taken at baseline. The source is an adult who was a healthcare worker with PCR-confirmed SARS-CoV-2 infection or an uninfected control (not recorded which). The donor label of this sample is uncertain. CDR3s include the opening cysteine and the closing phenylalanine or tryptophan. Each record gives: V gene, D gene, clone size, J gene, CDR3 protein, CDR3 DNA. A D gene is named only where the DNA matches it firmly. Clone size is shown for a subset of rows, as once, few, many or a class of expanded clone.

>TRBV20-1|-|many|TRBJ2-1
CSARDTPGNEQFF
TGCAGTGCTAGAGATACGCCCGGCAATGAGCAGTTCTTC
>TRBV5-1|-|few|TRBJ2-5
CASSLEFGRETQYF
TGCGCCAGCAGCTTGGAGTTCGGGCGAGAGACCCAGTACTTC
>TRBV20-1|-|few|TRBJ2-7
CSARGRQSYEQYF
TGCAGTGCTAGAGGCCGGCAGAGCTACGAGCAGTACTTC
>TRBV6-5|-|-|TRBJ1-1
CATRENTEAFF
TGTGCCACCCGGGAGAACACTGAAGCTTTCTTT
>TRBV3-1|-|few|TRBJ1-5
CASSQVPGVNQPQHF
TGTGCCAGCAGCCAAGTTCCAGGGGTAAATCAGCCCCAGCATTTT
>TRBV28|-|many|TRBJ2-7
CASSSPPGRDLAEQYF
TGTGCCAGCAGTTCCCCGCCAGGCAGGGACCTTGCCGAGCAGTACTTC
>TRBV2|TRBD1|few|TRBJ1-5
CASSDRGRDQPQHF
TGTGCCAGCAGTGACAGGGGGCGCGATCAGCCCCAGCATTTT
>TRBV29-1|TRBD1|many|TRBJ1-4
CSVGDRRDEKLFF
TGCAGCGTTGGGGACAGGAGGGACGAAAAACTGTTTTTT
>TRBV11-2|-|many|TRBJ1-4
CASSWATTNEKLFF
TGTGCCAGCAGCTGGGCAACAACTAATGAAAAACTGTTTTTT
>TRBV20-1|TRBD1|many|TRBJ1-1
CSARTGDTEAFF
TGCAGTGCTCGGACAGGGGACACTGAAGCTTTCTTT
>TRBV4-2|-|many|TRBJ2-1
CASSQETGRTYNEQFF
TGTGCCAGCAGCCAAGAGACAGGTCGAACCTACAATGAGCAGTTCTTC
>TRBV5-4|TRBD1|many|TRBJ1-6
CASSSGQGGNSPLHF
TGTGCCAGCAGCTCGGGACAGGGCGGTAATTCACCCCTCCACTTT
>TRBV12-3/TRBV12-4|TRBD1|-|TRBJ2-7
CASSFGQGHSYEQYF
TGTGCCAGCAGTTTTGGACAGGGGCACTCCTACGAGCAGTACTTC
>TRBV28|TRBD1|few|TRBJ2-2
CATQRGGLTGELFF
TGTGCCACCCAGCGAGGGGGCCTCACCGGGGAGCTGTTTTTT
>TRBV2|-|few|TRBJ1-2
CASRTGTSVGDTF
TGTGCCAGCAGGACCGGGACATCAGTTGGAGACACCTTC
>TRBV11-2|TRBD1|many|TRBJ1-1
CASRPTGDPPTEAFF
TGTGCCAGCAGACCAACAGGGGACCCGCCCACTGAAGCTTTCTTT
>TRBV28|-|-|TRBJ1-4
CASSLSQGRVEKLFF
TGTGCCAGCAGTTTAAGCCAGGGTCGGGTTGAAAAACTGTTTTTT
>TRBV3-1|TRBD2|-|TRBJ2-1
CASSQDLLAGGLEQFF
TGTGCCAGCAGCCAAGATTTGCTAGCGGGGGGGCTTGAGCAGTTCTTC
>TRBV29-1|-|-|TRBJ2-5
CSVERQDQETQYF
TGCAGCGTTGAAAGACAGGATCAAGAGACCCAGTACTTC
>TRBV3-1|TRBD1|-|TRBJ2-7
CASKGQGRTYEQYF
TGTGCCAGCAAAGGACAGGGTCGGACCTACGAGCAGTACTTC
>TRBV7-8|TRBD1|many|TRBJ2-7
CASSFPQGQGSYEQYF
TGTGCCAGCAGCTTTCCGCAGGGACAGGGCTCCTACGAGCAGTACTTC
>TRBV11-2|TRBD1|many|TRBJ1-1
CASSLAAGQGSTEAFF
TGTGCCAGCAGCTTAGCCGCGGGACAGGGGTCCACTGAAGCTTTCTTT
>TRBV6-4|-|few|TRBJ1-2
CASSEQLFNYGYTF
TGTGCCAGCAGTGAACAGCTCTTTAACTATGGCTACACCTTC